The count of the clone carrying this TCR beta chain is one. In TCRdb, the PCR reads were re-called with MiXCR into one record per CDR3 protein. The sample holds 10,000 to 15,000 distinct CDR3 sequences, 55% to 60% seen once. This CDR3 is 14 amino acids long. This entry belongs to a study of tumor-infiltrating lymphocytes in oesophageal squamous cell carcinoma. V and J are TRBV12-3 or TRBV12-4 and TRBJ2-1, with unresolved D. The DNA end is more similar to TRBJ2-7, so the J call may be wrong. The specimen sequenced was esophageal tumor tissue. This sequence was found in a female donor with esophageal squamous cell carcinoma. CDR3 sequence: CASSLGQDLYEQYF. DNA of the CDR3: TGTGCCAGCAGTTTAGGGCAGGACCTATACGAGCAGTACTTC.